A single sample gave rise to the 27 T cell receptor beta chains below, sequenced in a study of cytomegalovirus exposure and HLA in healthy donors. Primers for the PCR totalled 60 Vbeta and 13 Jbeta. TCRdb's table, derived via immunoSEQ multiplex PCR, lists solely in-frame clones and lacks some. The sample includes about 160,000 clones, nearly 80% of them seen just once. The sample was PBMCs. Receptors originate from a man between 18 and 35 years old in good health and CMV-seropositive.

This chain links TRBV7-2 with TRBJ1-4, with D tentatively TRBD1 (6 bases). Trimming removed 2 bases from V and 14 bases from J, with 15 bases in between. CDR3 length: 13 amino acids. In germline, CDR1 is SGHTA, CDR2 FQGNSA. This CDR3 reads CASSLSGGRRLFF. The CDR3 DNA reads TGTGCCAGCAGCTTATCTGGGGGCCGACGGCTGTTTTTT.

The chain's CDR3 is CASRGTGAGGYTF. DNA for the CDR3: TGTGCCAGCAGAGGGACAGGGGCTGGTGGCTACACCTTC. The genes are TRBV7-9 and TRBJ1-2; 10 nucleotides match TRBD1. Unmatched junction bases numbered 5, after V lost 6 bases and J lost 7 bases. Germline loops: CDR1 SEHNR, CDR2 FQNEAQ (reference sequence). The CDR3 totals 13 residues. The whole variable domain, remainder taken from reference TRBV7-9 and TRBJ1-2, is DTGVSQNPRHKITKRGQNVTFRCDPISEHNRLYWYRQTLGQGPEFLTYFQNEAQLEKSRLLSDRFSAERPKGSFSTLEIQRTEQGDSAMYLCASRGTGAGGYTFGSGTRLTVV.

The chain employs TRBV30 and TRBJ1-3; no clear D. Germline assignment: CDR1 GTSNPN and CDR2 SVGIG (reference sequence). This CDR3 region has 13 residues. V was cut by 5 bases and J by 4 bases, with 12 bases left in between. The chain's CDR3 is CAWAGLPGNTIYF. CDR3 in DNA: TGTGCCTGGGCAGGCTTACCGGGAAACACCATATATTTT.

The J gene is TRBJ2-7, the V gene TRBV7-2; 7 bases fit TRBD2. The junction had 10 bases not matched to a gene; V was cut back by 5 bases and J by 0 bases. Germline-derived CDR1 and CDR2 are SGHTA and FQGNSA. The CDR3 spans 16 residues. CDR3 region: CASSPRYGLDSYEQYF. The CDR3 DNA reads as TGTGCCAGCAGCCCTAGATACGGACTAGACTCCTACGAGCAGTACTTC.

The chain combines TRBV19 with TRBJ1-2, with 8 nucleotides matching TRBD1. The CDR3 covers 12 residues. J was trimmed by 8 bases and V by 6 bases; bases with no gene match: 5. CDR1 is LNHDA, CDR2 SQIVND, per germline (reference sequence). CDR3 loop: CASRDREEGYTF. As DNA, the CDR3 is TGTGCCAGTAGGGACAGGGAAGAAGGCTACACCTTC.

This clone was seen only once. The V and J genes are TRBV30 and TRBJ2-5, with 11 nucleotides matching TRBD2. The germline V gene encodes CDR1 GTSNPN and CDR2 SVGIG (reference sequence). There are 14 residues in the CDR3. V shed 3 bases, J shed 7 bases, and the junction held 7 bases outside the gene matches. Here the CDR3 DNA reads TGTGCCTGGAGCGGGACTAGCGGATTAGGGACCCAGTACTTC. As protein: CAWSGTSGLGTQYF.

This chain links TRBV5-1 with TRBJ2-2; D may be TRBD2 (6 bases). This CDR3 has 16 amino acids. The germline V and J ends were trimmed by 0 bases and 2 bases, with 11 bases remaining between them. Germline V gene sequence: CDR1 SGHRS, CDR2 YFSETQ. This CDR3 is CASSLGIAENTGELFF. As DNA, the CDR3 is TGCGCCAGCAGCTTGGGGATAGCGGAAAACACCGGGGAGCTGTTTTTT.

The chain has TRBV2 and TRBJ1-1; D gene unclear. The V end lost 6 bases, the J end lost 3 bases, and 11 bases lay between the germline ends. This CDR3 is built from 13 residues. The germline V gene has CDR1 SNHLY and CDR2 FYNNEI. The CDR3 region is CASRANRDTEAFF. CDR3 in DNA: TGTGCCAGCAGGGCGAACCGGGACACTGAAGCTTTCTTT.

V and J are TRBV11-2 and TRBJ1-6; no clear D. CDR3 length: 13 residues. V gave up 4 bases and J gave up 7 bases, with 8 bases separating them. Germline-derived CDR1 and CDR2 are SGHAT and FQNNGV. CDR3 in amino acids: CASSSLLNSPLHF. The DNA of the CDR3 is TGTGCCAGCAGCTCCCTTCTCAATTCACCCCTCCACTTT. The variable domain in full, completed from reference TRBV11-2 and TRBJ1-6, reads EAGVAQSPRYKIIEKRQSVAFWCNPISGHATLYWYQQILGQGPKLLIQFQNNGVVDDSQLPKDRFSAERLKGVDSTLKIQPAKLEDSAVYLCASSSLLNSPLHFGNGTRLTVT.

The chain is built from TRBV27 and TRBJ1-1, with 8 positions matching TRBD1. Germline V gene sequence: CDR1 MNHEY, CDR2 SMNVEV (reference sequence). J gave up 1 base and V 4 bases, and 8 bases lay outside the gene matches. The CDR3 covers 16 residues. The chain's CDR3 is CASSYIPGTGNTEAFF. CDR3 DNA sequence: TGTGCCAGCAGTTACATACCCGGGACAGGGAACACTGAAGCTTTCTTT.

This chain links TRBV5-6 with TRBJ2-7; the match to TRBD2 covers 8 bases. With V trimmed by 3 bases and J by 0 bases, 2 bases remained unmatched. Germline CDR1 is SGHDT and CDR2 is YYEEEE. This CDR3 has 14 residues. The CDR3 bases are TGTGCCAGCAGCTGGGGGACTAGCTCCTACGAGCAGTACTTC. This codes for CASSWGTSSYEQYF.

The V and J genes are TRBV6-5 and TRBJ1-2; D gene uncertain. The CDR3 loop spans 14 amino acids. The V and J ends lost 6 bases and 5 bases respectively, with 16 bases between them. Germline-derived CDR1 and CDR2 are MNHEY and SVGAGI. Here the CDR3 DNA reads TGTGCCAGCAGCCGTAATCCAGTCACGTATGGCTACACCTTC. Amino acids: CASSRNPVTYGYTF.

The chain joins TRBV19 to TRBJ2-3; 8 bases fit TRBD1. The CDR3 consists of 14 residues. From germline, CDR1 is LNHDA and CDR2 SQIVND (reference sequence). V lost 8 bases, J lost 6 bases, and 10 bases stayed unmatched. CDR3 sequence (DNA): TGTGCCAGTGGAAGGACAGGGACTGGGGATACGCAGTATTTT. Translating it yields CASGRTGTGDTQYF. The whole variable domain, filled in from reference TRBV19 and TRBJ2-3, reads DGGITQSPKYLFRKEGQNVTLSCEQNLNHDAMYWYRQDPGQGLRLIYYSQIVNDFQKGDIAEGYSVSREKKESFPLTVTSAQKNPTAFYLCASGRTGTGDTQYFGPGTRLTVL.

The V call is TRBV6-5, the J call TRBJ2-1; D gene uncertain. Germline V CDR1 and CDR2: MNHEY, SVGAGI. This CDR3 region has 12 residues. The germline V and J ends were trimmed by 2 bases and 10 bases, with 9 bases remaining between them. In DNA, the CDR3 is TGTGCCAGCAGTTACAACCCTAGAGAGCAGTTCTTC. It specifies CASSYNPREQFF.

V usage is TRBV7-8 and J usage is TRBJ2-1, with D hard to call. Looked up from germline, CDR1 is SGHVS and CDR2 is FQNEAQ. V was pared by 3 bases and J by 5 bases, with 5 bases between. This CDR3 comprises 12 residues. The CDR3 region has the DNA TGTGCCAGCAGCTTGTTCGACAATGAGCAGTTCTTC. It translates to CASSLFDNEQFF.

Worth noting for this clone: Compared with germline, one end of the junction differs, possibly owing to a read error. The V gene is TRBV6-4, the J gene TRBJ1-1; D is possibly TRBD1 (5 bases). Germline CDR1 and CDR2: MRHNA and SNTAGT. The CDR3 length is 13 residues. CDR3 sequence (DNA): TGTGCCAGTAGTGAAAGCAGGGTTTCTGAAGCTTTCTTT. Protein: CASSESRVSEAFF.

The DNA of the CDR3 is TGTGCCGGACAGGGTTTAACGAACACTGAAGCTTTCTTT. It translates to CAGQGLTNTEAFF. The J gene is TRBJ1-1, the V gene TRBV6-1, with TRBD1 identical over 8 bases. J gave up 1 base and V 11 bases, and 6 bases lay outside the gene matches. The CDR3 runs 13 residues. Germline loops: CDR1 MNHNS, CDR2 SASEGT.

This clone was recorded once. The rearrangement joins TRBV6-1 to TRBJ2-5, with D possibly matching TRBD1 (5 bases). This CDR3 is 15 amino acids long. The ends were cut back, 3 bases at V and 4 bases at J, with 15 bases in the middle. From germline, CDR1 is MNHNS and CDR2 SASEGT. The CDR3 is CASSDLQAVRETQYF. For the CDR3, the DNA is TGTGCCAGCAGTGATCTACAGGCTGTACGAGAGACCCAGTACTTC.

The chain carries TRBV11-3 and TRBJ2-5; tentative D call: TRBD2 (5 bases). Germline V gene data show CDR1 as SGHNT and CDR2 as YENEEA. V gave up 5 bases and J gave up 5 bases, with 15 bases separating them. This CDR3 contains 14 residues. CDR3 coding DNA: TGTGCCAGCAGCCCCGGACTTCAAGGGGAGACCCAGTACTTC. Encoded protein: CASSPGLQGETQYF. The complete variable domain, with remaining parts taken from reference TRBV11-3 and TRBJ2-5, reads EAGVVQSPRYKIIEKKQPVAFWCNPISGHNTLYWYLQNLGQGPELLIRYENEEAVDDSQLPKDRFSAERLKGVDSTLKIQPAELGDSAVYLCASSPGLQGETQYFGPGTRLLVL.

The V call is TRBV2, the J call TRBJ1-1, with no clear D. The CDR3 covers 14 residues. Trimming removed 3 bases at V and 0 bases at J, with 8 bases between. Per germline, CDR1 SNHLY and CDR2 FYNNEI. The CDR3: CASSDPPMNTEAFF. CDR3 DNA: TGTGCCAGCAGTGATCCGCCTATGAACACTGAAGCTTTCTTT.

This clone appeared a single time. An end of the junction differs from the germline gene, which may be a read error. The chain recombines TRBV7-9 with TRBJ1-2, with D maybe TRBD1 (6 bases). This CDR3 comprises 15 residues. From germline, CDR1 is SEHNR and CDR2 FQNEAQ (reference sequence). The CDR3 DNA is TGTTCCAGCAGCCACGGACAGCCAACTAACTATGGCTACACCTTC. This encodes CSSSHGQPTNYGYTF.

V usage is TRBV11-1 and J usage is TRBJ2-5; unclear D gene. Trimming took off 6 bases at V and 0 bases at J, with 8 bases between the two ends. Germline values: CDR1 SGHAT, CDR2 FQDESV (reference sequence). The CDR3 totals 13 residues. The CDR3 DNA is TGTGCCAGCAGTAGAGAGTACCAAGAGACCCAGTACTTC. This codes for CASSREYQETQYF.

The chain links TRBV5-4 to TRBJ2-5, with 9 positions matching TRBD1. The DNA end favors TRBJ2-7, so the J call may be wrong. The CDR3 contains 15 residues. Germline V gene lookup returns CDR1 SGHNT and CDR2 YYREEE (reference sequence). The CDR3 region is CASSQQDRGSYEQYF. The CDR3 DNA is TGTGCCAGCAGCCAACAGGACAGGGGAAGCTACGAGCAGTACTTC.

V gene TRBV6-6 combines with J gene TRBJ2-4, with 8 bases identical to TRBD1. V lost 0 bases and J lost 8; bases outside the gene matches: 6. The CDR3 has 15 amino acids. Looked up from germline, CDR1 is MNHNY and CDR2 is SVGAGI (reference sequence). The CDR3 loop is CASSYSRDRGDIQYF. The CDR3 DNA is TGTGCCAGCAGTTACTCGCGAGACAGGGGAGACATTCAGTACTTC.

The gene calls are TRBV12-5 and TRBJ2-3, with 7 bases that match TRBD1. Trimming cost V 5 bases and J 4 bases; bases outside gene matches: 9. This CDR3 spans 15 amino acids. Germline lookup yields CDR1 LGHNT and CDR2 FRNRAP. CDR3 sequence: CASGPSGGRADTQYF. CDR3 in DNA: TGTGCTAGTGGTCCCTCAGGGGGTAGGGCAGATACGCAGTATTTT. Supplemented by reference TRBV12-5 and TRBJ2-3, the full variable domain reads DARVTQTPRHKVTEMGQEVTMRCQPILGHNTVFWYRQTMMQGLELLAYFRNRAPLDDSGMPKDRFSAEMPDATLATLKIQPSEPRDSAVYFCASGPSGGRADTQYFGPGTRLTVL.

The chain joins TRBV4-3 to TRBJ2-3, with 11 nucleotides matching TRBD2. Germline CDR1 is LGHNA and CDR2 is YSLEER. Trimming took 5 bases from V and 1 from J; bases not matched to a gene: 5. The CDR3 is 16 amino acids. For the CDR3, the DNA is TGCGCCAGCAGCTCCTTGACTAGCGGGGGCACAGATACGCAGTATTTT. Its translation is CASSSLTSGGTDTQYF.

This chain uses TRBV7-9 with TRBJ2-7, with D possibly TRBD2 on 6 matching bases. Deletions cut 5 bases from V and 6 bases from J, with 20 bases between. The CDR3 runs 15 residues. CDR1 is SEHNR, CDR2 FQNEAQ, per germline (reference sequence). In DNA form, the CDR3 reads TGTGCCAGCAGCCCGGCGGGGTCTCTCTTCGGCGAGCAGTACTTC. This translates into CASSPAGSLFGEQYF.